This TCR beta chain appears in the sequencing data of a study of shared clonotypes between healthy human individuals. Study-level results: Since donors were few, the genetic and exposure-history diversity represented was limited. The generation probabilities recorded for non-shared clonotypes fell below those of clonotypes shared by all four donors.

The trim removed 5 bases at V and 5 bases at J, leaving 7 bases unmatched. The CDR3 is made up of 14 amino acids. From germline, CDR1 is MNHEY and CDR2 SMNVEV (reference sequence). Positive CCR7 selection of CD45RO-negative cells yielded the naive CD8 cells, and terminally differentiated effector memory CD45RA+ cells were excluded. Assay: immunoSEQ multiplex PCR; the TCRdb copy retains only in-frame clones and omits some. The table shows more than 2 million clones, with about 95% occurring only once. About this clone: Its cognate antigen is unknown.

This TCR derives from a man younger than 30 in good health. The chain is built from TRBV27 and TRBJ2-7; 9 bases fit TRBD1. The sequencing sample was made of naive CD8+ T cells sorted from blood. The CDR3 DNA reads TGTGCCAGCAGTATCGACAGGGGGTTTAACGAGCAGTACTTC. The encoded protein is CASSIDRGFNEQYF.